These 12 T cell receptor beta chains originate from one sample sequenced in a study of cytomegalovirus exposure and HLA in healthy donors. Both 60 Vbeta primers and 13 Jbeta primers went into the PCR. Sequencing was performed with immunoSEQ multiplex PCR; in TCRdb, only in-frame clones are kept and a portion is missing. The sample carries 110,000 to 150,000 clones, around 75% recorded once. Sequencing used PBMCs. These receptors all stem from a man aged 30-40 years in good health and CMV-seronegative.

The chain joins TRBV27 to TRBJ2-4, with 9 bases that match TRBD1. Germline V lookup: CDR1 MNHEY, CDR2 SMNVEV (reference sequence). J lost 0 bases, V lost 5 bases, and 5 bases had no gene match. The CDR3 is 16 amino acids. CDR3 protein: CASSPRQGVAKNIQYF. CDR3 nucleotides: TGTGCCAGCAGTCCAAGACAGGGGGTAGCCAAAAACATTCAGTACTTC.

CDR3 coding DNA: TGTGCCAGCAGCTCTCTAATCAAGGGGGCTGGCAACTATGGCTACACCTTC. Its protein is CASSSLIKGAGNYGYTF. The chain is built from TRBV11-2 and TRBJ1-2; 7 bases map to TRBD1. The germline V gene has CDR1 SGHAT and CDR2 FQNNGV. This CDR3 contains 17 residues. V lost 4 bases to trimming and J lost 2 bases; unmatched junction nucleotides: 13.

This sequence joins TRBV6-6 and TRBJ1-2; 8 bases line up with TRBD1. V shed 4 bases and J 2 bases; nucleotides not matched to a gene: 9. Germline CDR1 MNHNY, CDR2 SVGAGI (reference sequence). CDR3 length: 16 amino acids. The CDR3 sequence is CASSSQPGQGNYGYTF. The CDR3 DNA sequence: TGTGCCAGCAGTTCCCAACCCGGACAGGGAAACTATGGCTACACCTTC.

This chain joins TRBV5-6 and TRBJ1-5; a weak D match, TRBD1 (5 bases). Trimming left V 1 base short and J 0 bases short, with 11 bases between. This CDR3 spans 16 amino acids. The germline V gene encodes CDR1 SGHDT and CDR2 YYEEEE. The DNA of the CDR3 is TGTGCCAGCAGCTTGCTGGGGGGGGATAGCAATCAGCCCCAGCATTTT. It is translated as CASSLLGGDSNQPQHF.

This chain connects TRBV28 to TRBJ1-1; D remains unclear. Germline assignment: CDR1 MDHEN and CDR2 SYDVKM. CDR3 length equals 14 residues. With 6 bases removed from V and 11 bases from J, the gap between germline ends came to 22 bases. CDR3 coding DNA: TGTGCCAGCAGCCCGGATCGTTTTGGGCTGTGCGCTTTCTTT. Protein sequence: CASSPDRFGLCAFF.

This clone turned up a few times. The chain uses TRBV9 and TRBJ2-5, with TRBD2 matching 9 bases. The CDR3 runs 15 residues. Looked up from germline, CDR1 is SGDLS and CDR2 is YYNGEE. V lost 2 bases and J lost 4; bases outside the gene matches: 6. The CDR3 DNA reads as TGTGCCAGCAGCGTTAGCGGGAGCGGGTCAGAGACCCAGTACTTC. This codes for CASSVSGSGSETQYF. The full variable domain, completed using reference TRBV9 and TRBJ2-5, is DSGVTQTPKHLITATGQRVTLRCSPRSGDLSVYWYQQSLDQGLQFLIQYYNGEERAKGNILERFSAQQFPDLHSELNLSSLELGDSALYFCASSVSGSGSETQYFGPGTRLLVL.

This clone was picked up one time. At one end, the junction sequence differs from germline, possibly due to a read error. The chain has TRBV14 and TRBJ2-4, with TRBD1 as a possible D gene (6 bases). This CDR3 has 13 residues. Germline-derived CDR1 and CDR2 are SGHDN and FVKESK. CDR3 region: CASSIRPGTLQDF. CDR3 sequence (DNA): TGTGCCAGCAGTATTCGACCTGGGACACTACAGGACTTC.

The chain recombines TRBV2 with TRBJ2-7; 7 positions match TRBD1. This CDR3 is built from 14 residues. V shed 3 bases and J 6 bases; nucleotides not matched to a gene: 8. Germline V gene lookup returns CDR1 SNHLY and CDR2 FYNNEI. CDR3 DNA: TGTGCCAGCAGTGAGGACCAGGGGGAAGGCGAGCAGTACTTC. Its protein product is CASSEDQGEGEQYF.

This clone has just a few counts. J is TRBJ2-5 and V is TRBV10-3, with 9 bases that match TRBD1. The assigned J gene may be wrong: the sequence end matches TRBJ2-7 better. This CDR3 has 12 amino acids. CDR1 is ENHRY and CDR2 is SYGVKD in the germline V gene. CDR3 region: CAISVQGAEQYF. Here the CDR3 DNA reads TGTGCCATCAGTGTACAGGGGGCCGAGCAGTACTTC.

Of note for this clone: At one end, the junction sequence differs from germline, possibly due to a read error. The V and J genes are TRBV7-3 and TRBJ2-2, with a possible D match to TRBD2 (5 bases). Germline CDR1 SGHTA, CDR2 FQGTGA. The CDR3 covers 17 residues. DNA of the CDR3: TGTGCCAGCAGCCCCGTAGGACTTCCTTGGGAGACCGGGGAGCCGTTTTTT. This gives the protein CASSPVGLPWETGEPFF.

The chain has TRBV2 and TRBJ2-3; possible D gene TRBD1, 6 bases. The CDR3 has 13 residues. The germline gives CDR1 SNHLY, CDR2 FYNNEI. Trimming took 9 bases from V and 2 from J, leaving 12 bases between them. In nucleotides, the CDR3 is TGTGCCAGAACAGGGCCCAACACAGATACGCAGTATTTT. Protein sequence: CARTGPNTDTQYF.

J is TRBJ1-2 and V is TRBV2; 7 bases map to TRBD1. The CDR3 covers 15 residues. CDR1 and CDR2 (germline): SNHLY, FYNNEI. Trimming removed 3 bases from V and 4 bases from J; junction bases left unmatched: 8. Here the CDR3 DNA reads TGTGCCAGCAGTGATTCGACAGGGTTAAGCTATGGCTACACCTTC. It translates to CASSDSTGLSYGYTF.